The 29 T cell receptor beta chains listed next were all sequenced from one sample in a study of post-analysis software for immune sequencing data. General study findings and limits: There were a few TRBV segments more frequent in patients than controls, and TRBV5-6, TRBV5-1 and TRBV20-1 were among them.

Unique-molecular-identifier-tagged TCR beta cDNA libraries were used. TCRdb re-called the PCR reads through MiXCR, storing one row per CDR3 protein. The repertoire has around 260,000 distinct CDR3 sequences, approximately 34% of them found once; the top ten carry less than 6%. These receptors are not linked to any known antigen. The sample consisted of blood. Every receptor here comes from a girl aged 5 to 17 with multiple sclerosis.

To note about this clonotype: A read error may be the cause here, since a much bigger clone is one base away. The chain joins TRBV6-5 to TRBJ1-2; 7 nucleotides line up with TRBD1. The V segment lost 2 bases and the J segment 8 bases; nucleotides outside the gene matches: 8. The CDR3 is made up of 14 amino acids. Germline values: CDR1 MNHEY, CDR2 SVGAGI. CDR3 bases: TGTGCCAGCAGTTACCTAGGGGGCGGGGGGGGCTACACCTTC. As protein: CASSYLGGGGGYTF.

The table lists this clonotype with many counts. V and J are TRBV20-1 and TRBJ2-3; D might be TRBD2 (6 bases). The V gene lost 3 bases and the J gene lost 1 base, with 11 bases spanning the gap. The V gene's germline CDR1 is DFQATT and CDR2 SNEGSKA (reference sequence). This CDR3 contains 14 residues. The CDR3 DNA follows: TGCAGTGCTAGCGGGAGAATGGGCACAGATACGCAGTATTTT. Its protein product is CSASGRMGTDTQYF.

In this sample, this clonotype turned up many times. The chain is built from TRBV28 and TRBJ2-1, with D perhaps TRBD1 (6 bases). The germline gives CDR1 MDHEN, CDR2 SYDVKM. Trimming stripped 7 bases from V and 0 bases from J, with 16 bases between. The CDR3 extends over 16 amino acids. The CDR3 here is CASTLGQSNSYNEQFF. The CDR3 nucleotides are TGTGCCAGCACCCTCGGACAGTCAAACTCCTACAATGAGCAGTTCTTC. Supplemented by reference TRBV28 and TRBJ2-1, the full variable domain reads DVKVTQSSRYLVKRTGEKVFLECVQDMDHENMFWYRQDPGLGLRLIYFSYDVKMKEKGDIPEGYSVSREKKERFSLILESASTNQTSMYLCASTLGQSNSYNEQFFGPGTRLTVL.

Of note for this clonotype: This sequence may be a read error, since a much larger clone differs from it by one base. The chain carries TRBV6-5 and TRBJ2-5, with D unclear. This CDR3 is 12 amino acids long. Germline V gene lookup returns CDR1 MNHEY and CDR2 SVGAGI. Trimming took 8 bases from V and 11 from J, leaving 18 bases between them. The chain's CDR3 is CASSLHRNEQYF. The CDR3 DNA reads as TGTGCCAGCTCGCTACATAGAAATGAGCAGTACTTC.

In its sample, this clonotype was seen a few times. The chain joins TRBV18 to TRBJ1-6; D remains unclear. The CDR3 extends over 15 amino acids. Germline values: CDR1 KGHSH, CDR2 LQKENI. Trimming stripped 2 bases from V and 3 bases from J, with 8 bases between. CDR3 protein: CASSPVPIYNSPLHF. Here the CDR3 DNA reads TGTGCCAGCTCACCAGTACCGATCTATAATTCACCCCTCCACTTT.

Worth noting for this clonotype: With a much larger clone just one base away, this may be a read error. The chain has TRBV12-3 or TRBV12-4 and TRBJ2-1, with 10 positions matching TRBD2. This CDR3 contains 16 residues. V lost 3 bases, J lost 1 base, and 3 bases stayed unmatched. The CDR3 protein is CASSLASGRSYNEQFF. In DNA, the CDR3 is TGTGCCAGCAGTTTGGCTAGCGGGAGATCCTACAATGAGCAGTTCTTC.

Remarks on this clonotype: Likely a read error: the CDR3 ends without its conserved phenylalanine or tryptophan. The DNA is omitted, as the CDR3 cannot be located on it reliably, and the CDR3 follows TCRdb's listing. The CDR3 sequence: CSARLAGLNDYNERFC. The chain has TRBV20-1 and TRBJ2-1; the tabulated D call, TRBD2, remains unverified against the DNA. Germline V CDR1 and CDR2: DFQATT, SNEGSKA (reference sequence). The CDR3 length is 16 residues, termini included.

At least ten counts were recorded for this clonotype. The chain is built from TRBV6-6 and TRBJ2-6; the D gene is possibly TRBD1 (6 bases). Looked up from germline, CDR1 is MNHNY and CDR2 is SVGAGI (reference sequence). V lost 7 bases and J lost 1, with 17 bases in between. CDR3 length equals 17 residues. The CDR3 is CASKGLGGRSGANVLTF. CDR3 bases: TGTGCCAGCAAAGGGCTAGGGGGAAGGTCTGGGGCCAACGTCCTGACTTTC.

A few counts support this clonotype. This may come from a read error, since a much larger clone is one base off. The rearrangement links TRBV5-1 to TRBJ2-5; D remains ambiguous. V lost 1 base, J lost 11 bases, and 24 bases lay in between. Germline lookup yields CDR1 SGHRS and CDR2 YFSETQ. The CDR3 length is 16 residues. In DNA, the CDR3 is TGCGCCAGCAGCTTGCGCGGCGGAGTTAGCTACAATGAGCAGTACTTC. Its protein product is CASSLRGGVSYNEQYF.

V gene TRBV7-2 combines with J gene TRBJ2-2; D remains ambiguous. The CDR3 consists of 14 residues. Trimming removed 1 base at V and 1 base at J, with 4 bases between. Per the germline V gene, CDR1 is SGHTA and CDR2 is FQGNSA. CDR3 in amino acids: CASSLVRNTGELFF. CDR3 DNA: TGTGCCAGCAGCTTAGTGCGGAACACCGGGGAGCTGTTTTTT.

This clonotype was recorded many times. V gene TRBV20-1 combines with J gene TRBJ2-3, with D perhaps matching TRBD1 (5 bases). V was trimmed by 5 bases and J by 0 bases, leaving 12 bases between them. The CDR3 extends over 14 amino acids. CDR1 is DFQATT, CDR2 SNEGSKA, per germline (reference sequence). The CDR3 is CSARQLTSTDTQYF. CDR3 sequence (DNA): TGCAGTGCTCGACAGTTAACTAGCACAGATACGCAGTATTTT.

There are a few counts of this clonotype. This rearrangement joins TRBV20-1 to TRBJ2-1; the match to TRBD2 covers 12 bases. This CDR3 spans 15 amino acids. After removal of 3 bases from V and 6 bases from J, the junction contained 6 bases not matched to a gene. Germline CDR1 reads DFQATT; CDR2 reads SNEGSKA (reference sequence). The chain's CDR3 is CSARELAGGGNEQFF. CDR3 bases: TGCAGTGCTAGGGAACTAGCGGGAGGCGGCAATGAGCAGTTCTTC.

CDR3 sequence: CASSLGTGGVYNEQFF. The CDR3 nucleotides read TGTGCCAGCAGCTTAGGAACAGGGGGCGTTTACAATGAGCAGTTCTTC. The J gene is TRBJ2-1, the V gene TRBV11-1; TRBD1 matches 9 bases. This CDR3 comprises 16 residues. The V segment lost 1 base and the J segment 4 bases; nucleotides outside the gene matches: 5. The germline V gene has CDR1 SGHAT and CDR2 FQDESV (reference sequence).

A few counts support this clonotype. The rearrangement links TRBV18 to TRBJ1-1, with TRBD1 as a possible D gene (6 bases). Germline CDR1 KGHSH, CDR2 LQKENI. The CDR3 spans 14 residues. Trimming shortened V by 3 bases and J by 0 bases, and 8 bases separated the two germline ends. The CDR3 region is CASSPQGLNTEAFF. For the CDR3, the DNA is TGTGCCAGCTCACCGCAGGGGCTGAACACTGAAGCTTTCTTT.

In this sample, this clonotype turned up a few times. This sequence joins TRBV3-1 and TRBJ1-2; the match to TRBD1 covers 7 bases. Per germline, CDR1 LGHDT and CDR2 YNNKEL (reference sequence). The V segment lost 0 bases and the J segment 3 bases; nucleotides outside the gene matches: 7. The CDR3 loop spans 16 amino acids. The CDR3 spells CASSQDPDRIYYGYTF. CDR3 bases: TGTGCCAGCAGCCAAGATCCGGACAGGATCTACTATGGCTACACCTTC.

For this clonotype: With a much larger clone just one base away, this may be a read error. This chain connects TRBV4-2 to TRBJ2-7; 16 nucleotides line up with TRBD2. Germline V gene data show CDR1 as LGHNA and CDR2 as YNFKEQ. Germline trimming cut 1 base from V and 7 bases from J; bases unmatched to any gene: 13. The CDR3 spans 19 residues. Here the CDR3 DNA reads TGTGCCAGCAGCCAAGCCGGGACTAGCGGGAGGGGGTCCTACAATGAGCAGTACTTC. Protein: CASSQAGTSGRGSYNEQYF.

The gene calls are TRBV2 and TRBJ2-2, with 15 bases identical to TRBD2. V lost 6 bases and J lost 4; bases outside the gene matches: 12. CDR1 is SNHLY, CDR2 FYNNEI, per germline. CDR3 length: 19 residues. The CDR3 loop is CASRGPGLAGGIFTGELFF. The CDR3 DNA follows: TGTGCCAGCAGAGGCCCCGGACTAGCGGGAGGGATTTTCACCGGGGAGCTGTTTTTT.

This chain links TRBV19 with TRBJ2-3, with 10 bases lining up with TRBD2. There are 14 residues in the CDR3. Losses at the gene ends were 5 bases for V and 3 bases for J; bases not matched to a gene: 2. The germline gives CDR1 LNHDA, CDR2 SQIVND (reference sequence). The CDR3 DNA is TGTGCCAGTAGTGTGACTAGCGGGACAGATACGCAGTATTTT. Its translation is CASSVTSGTDTQYF.

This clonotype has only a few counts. The CDR3 DNA reads TGCAGTGGGTCCAGAGGACAGGGCAATGAGCAGTTCTTC. It translates to CSGSRGQGNEQFF. The V and J genes are TRBV20-1 and TRBJ2-1, with 8 positions matching TRBD1. Trimming took 7 bases from V and 6 from J; bases not matched to a gene: 8. Germline loops: CDR1 DFQATT, CDR2 SNEGSKA (reference sequence). CDR3 size: 13 residues.

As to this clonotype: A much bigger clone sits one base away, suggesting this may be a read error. CDR3 bases: TGTGCCAGCAGCCCTAAAAGGGCAGGCCGGAAGGGCTACACCTTC. Protein: CASSPKRAGRKGYTF. The chain uses TRBV7-2 and TRBJ1-2; the D is unclear. Germline loops: CDR1 SGHTA, CDR2 FQGNSA. V lost 5 bases to trimming and J lost 8 bases, with 21 bases between them. The CDR3 is 15 residues long. The full variable domain, rest sourced from reference TRBV7-2 and TRBJ1-2, is GAGVSQSPSNKVTEKGKDVELRCDPISGHTALYWYRQSLGQGLEFLIYFQGNSAPDKSGLPSDRFSAERTGGSVSTLTIQRTQQEDSAVYLCASSPKRAGRKGYTFGSGTRLTVV.

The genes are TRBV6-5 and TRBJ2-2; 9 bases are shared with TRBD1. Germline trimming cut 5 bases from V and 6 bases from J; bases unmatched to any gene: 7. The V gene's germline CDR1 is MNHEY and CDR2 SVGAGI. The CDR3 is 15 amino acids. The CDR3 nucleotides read TGTGCCAGCAGTCTCGGGACAGGGACCCCCGGGGAGCTGTTTTTT. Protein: CASSLGTGTPGELFF.

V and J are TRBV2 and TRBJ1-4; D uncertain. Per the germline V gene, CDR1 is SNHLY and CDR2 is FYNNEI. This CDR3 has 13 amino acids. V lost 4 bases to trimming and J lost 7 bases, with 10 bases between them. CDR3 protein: CASSGGIGEKLFF. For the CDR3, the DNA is TGTGCCAGCAGTGGAGGGATCGGTGAAAAACTGTTTTTT.

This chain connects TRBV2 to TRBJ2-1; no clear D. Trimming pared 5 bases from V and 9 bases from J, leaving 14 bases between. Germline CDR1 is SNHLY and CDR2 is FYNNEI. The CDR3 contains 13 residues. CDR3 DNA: TGTGCCAGCAGTCCTCGTCCCGTGGGTGAGCAGTTCTTC. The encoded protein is CASSPRPVGEQFF.

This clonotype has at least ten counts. CDR3 DNA sequence: TGTGCCAGCAGTTTAGCGGGAGCGGGCTACAATGAGCAGTTCTTC. Translating it yields CASSLAGAGYNEQFF. J is TRBJ2-1 and V is TRBV27; 7 bases agree with TRBD2. Trimming took 2 bases from V and 3 from J; bases not matched to a gene: 4. This CDR3 contains 15 residues. Per germline, CDR1 MNHEY and CDR2 SMNVEV (reference sequence).

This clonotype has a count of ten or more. CDR3: CSARDPARGSTDTQYF. In DNA form, the CDR3 reads TGCAGTGCTAGAGATCCCGCCCGGGGTAGCACAGATACGCAGTATTTT. The chain is built from TRBV20-1 and TRBJ2-3; tentative D call: TRBD2 (5 bases). The V gene lost 0 bases and the J gene lost 0 bases, with 13 bases spanning the gap. Germline V gene lookup returns CDR1 DFQATT and CDR2 SNEGSKA (reference sequence). The CDR3 consists of 16 residues.

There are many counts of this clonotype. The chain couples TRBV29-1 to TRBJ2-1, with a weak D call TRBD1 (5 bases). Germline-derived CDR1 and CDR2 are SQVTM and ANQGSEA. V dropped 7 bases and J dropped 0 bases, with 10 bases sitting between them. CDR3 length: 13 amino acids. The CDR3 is CSAGHGSYNEQFF. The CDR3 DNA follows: TGCAGCGCCGGACATGGCTCCTACAATGAGCAGTTCTTC.

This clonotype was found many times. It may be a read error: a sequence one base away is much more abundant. In DNA, the CDR3 is TGTGCCAGCAGCTTAGGGGGCGAAGGTCAGTTCTTC. It translates to CASSLGGEGQFF. The genes are TRBV7-9 and TRBJ2-1; perhaps TRBD1 as D (5 bases). The V gene lost 1 base and the J gene lost 13 bases, with 11 bases spanning the gap. Germline V gene sequence: CDR1 SEHNR, CDR2 FQNEAQ (reference sequence). The CDR3 consists of 12 residues.

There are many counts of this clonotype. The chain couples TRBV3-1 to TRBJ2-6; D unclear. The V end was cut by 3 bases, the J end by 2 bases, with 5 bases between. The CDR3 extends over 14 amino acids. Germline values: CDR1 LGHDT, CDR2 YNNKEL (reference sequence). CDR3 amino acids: CASSHWAGANVLTF. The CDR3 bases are TGTGCCAGCAGCCACTGGGCTGGGGCCAACGTCCTGACTTTC.

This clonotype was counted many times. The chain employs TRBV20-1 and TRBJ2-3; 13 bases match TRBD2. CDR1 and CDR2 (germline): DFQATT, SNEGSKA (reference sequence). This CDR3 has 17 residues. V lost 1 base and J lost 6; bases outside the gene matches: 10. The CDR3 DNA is TGCAGTGCTAGAGTTGCACTAGCGGGAGGGCCGCGGGATACGCAGTATTTT. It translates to CSARVALAGGPRDTQYF.